A single sample gave rise to the 20 T cell receptor beta chains below, sequenced in a study of blood T cell repertoires in COVID-19. The repertoire was sequenced with immunoSEQ multiplex PCR; TCRdb's copy has only in-frame clones and lacks some. In the table there are over 110,000 clones, more than 70% of which are singletons. The sample was peripheral blood. The source of these receptors is a human donor in a cohort sampled during active COVID-19.

The CDR3, as DNA: TGTGCCAGCAGACCCACAGAATCGAACACCGGGGAGCTGTTTTTT. Protein sequence: CASRPTESNTGELFF. This rearrangement joins TRBV6-6 to TRBJ2-2, with unresolved D. This CDR3 region has 15 residues. Germline V CDR1 and CDR2: MNHNY, SVGAGI (reference sequence). Between the trimmed V and J ends, which lost 6 bases and 0 bases, there was a span of 11 bases.

Here the CDR3 reads CASSPGTDQETQYF. As DNA, the CDR3 is TGTGCCAGCTCACCGGGCACTGACCAAGAGACCCAGTACTTC. The rearrangement links TRBV18 to TRBJ2-5; D uncertain. V was shortened by 3 bases and J by 0 bases, with 8 bases between the two germline ends. The germline V gene has CDR1 KGHSH and CDR2 LQKENI. The CDR3 is made up of 14 amino acids.

V is TRBV4-2 and J is TRBJ2-2; D remains unclear. CDR1 LGHNA and CDR2 YNFKEQ come from the germline V gene. V shed 1 base and J shed 6 bases, with 3 bases lying between them. The CDR3 extends over 12 amino acids. DNA for the CDR3: TGTGCCAGCAGCCAAGTAGCCGGGGAGCTGTTTTTT. It is translated as CASSQVAGELFF.

This sequence joins TRBV3-1 (or the pseudogene TRBV3-2) and TRBJ1-1, with 12 bases fitting TRBD1. Germline V gene sequence: CDR1 LGHDT, CDR2 YNNKEL (reference sequence). V gave up 4 bases and J gave up 3 bases; unmatched junction bases: 12. The CDR3 has 18 residues. The CDR3 loop is CASSPRTGTGGLDTEAFF. In DNA, the CDR3 is TGTGCCAGCAGCCCAAGAACCGGGACAGGGGGCTTGGACACTGAAGCTTTCTTT.

The genes are TRBV5-6 and TRBJ2-7; TRBD1 agrees at 9 bases. Trimming took 7 bases from V and 0 from J; bases not matched to a gene: 8. Germline assignment: CDR1 SGHDT and CDR2 YYEEEE. CDR3 size: 15 residues. Here the CDR3 DNA reads TGTGCCAGCTGTGGACAGGGGAGGAACTCCTACGAGCAGTACTTC. Residues: CASCGQGRNSYEQYF.

The chain is built from TRBV19 and TRBJ1-5; maybe TRBD1 (5 bases). Trimming removed 7 bases at V and 0 bases at J, with 19 bases between. Germline CDR1 and CDR2: LNHDA and SQIVND (reference sequence). This CDR3 has 17 amino acids. The CDR3 sequence is CASTLVAGWDSNQPQHF. The CDR3, as DNA: TGTGCCAGTACCCTCGTGGCAGGGTGGGATAGCAATCAGCCCCAGCATTTT.

This chain joins TRBV10-3 and TRBJ2-3; 9 bases fit TRBD2. The CDR3 contains 14 residues. The germline V gene has CDR1 ENHRY and CDR2 SYGVKD. Trimming at V came to 8 bases and at J to 6 bases, leaving 9 bases not matched to a gene. Here the CDR3 DNA reads TGTGCCATCCGGGGTAGCGGGGGCTCGGATACGCAGTATTTT. Translating it yields CAIRGSGGSDTQYF.

This clone was seen a few times. The chain uses TRBV30 and TRBJ1-3, with D tentatively TRBD1 (5 bases). The CDR3 contains 15 residues. CDR1 and CDR2 from the germline V gene are GTSNPN and SVGIG (reference sequence). Trimming took off 0 bases at V and 1 base at J, with 10 bases between the two ends. The CDR3 DNA reads as TGTGCCTGGAGTGTGGGGGGGTATTCTGGAAACACCATATATTTT. Protein product: CAWSVGGYSGNTIYF.

CDR3 DNA sequence: TGTGCCTGGAGTGTACAAGGGGGGGGCAGGGAGCAGTTCTTC. Its translation is CAWSVQGGGREQFF. The chain carries TRBV30 and TRBJ2-1; tentative D call: TRBD2 (7 bases). Germline V CDR1 and CDR2: GTSNPN, SVGIG (reference sequence). The CDR3 has 14 amino acids. Trimming pared 0 bases from V and 10 bases from J, leaving 16 bases between. Full variable domain (outside the CDR3, taken from reference TRBV30 and TRBJ2-1): SQTIHQWPATLVQPVGSPLSLECTVEGTSNPNLYWYRQAAGRGLQLLFYSVGIGQISSEVPQNLSASRPQDRQFILSSKKLLLSDSGFYLCAWSVQGGGREQFFGPGTRLTVL.

Written as DNA, the CDR3 is TGTGCCAGCAGCTTAGTAATGGGGCCGAACACTGAAGCTTTCTTT. Residues: CASSLVMGPNTEAFF. The chain joins TRBV7-6 to TRBJ1-1; possibly TRBD1 for D (5 bases). Trimming shortened V by 1 base and J by 1 base, and 10 bases separated the two germline ends. The CDR3 covers 15 residues. Germline V gene data show CDR1 as SGHVS and CDR2 as FNYEAQ.

The CDR3 sequence is CASSYPGTGVYGELFF. The CDR3 region has the DNA TGTGCCAGCAGTTATCCCGGGACAGGGGTTTACGGGGAGCTGTTTTTT. The rearrangement uses TRBV6-2 or TRBV6-3 and TRBJ2-2; 10 bases match TRBD1. After removal of 3 bases from V and 7 bases from J, the junction contained 8 bases not matched to a gene. Germline V gene data show CDR1 as MNHEY and CDR2 as SVGEGT. The CDR3 runs to 16 residues.

The chain recombines TRBV5-8 with TRBJ2-7; tentative D call: TRBD1 (5 bases). Germline loops: CDR1 SGHTS, CDR2 YDEGEE. CDR3 size: 14 residues. The V end lost 0 bases, the J end lost 0 bases, and 7 bases lay between the germline ends. The DNA of the CDR3 is TGTGCCAGCAGCTTGGCCACAGGCTCCTACGAGCAGTACTTC. Translating it yields CASSLATGSYEQYF. The complete variable domain, with remaining parts taken from reference TRBV5-8 and TRBJ2-7, reads EAGVTQSPTHLIKTRGQQATLRCSPISGHTSVYWYQQALGLGLQFLLWYDEGEERNRGNFPPRFSGRQFPNYSSELNVNALELEDSALYLCASSLATGSYEQYFGPGTRLTVT.

This rearrangement joins TRBV19 to TRBJ2-1; 7 bases line up with TRBD2. The CDR3 totals 15 residues. V lost 5 bases, J lost 2 bases, and 6 bases stayed unmatched. Germline CDR1 reads LNHDA; CDR2 reads SQIVND (reference sequence). CDR3 bases: TGTGCCAGTAGTCCTACCAGCGGGGCCTACAATGAGCAGTTCTTC. Protein product: CASSPTSGAYNEQFF.

This clone was detected only once. The chain recombines TRBV6-5 with TRBJ1-4, with 7 bases identical to TRBD1. Looked up from germline, CDR1 is MNHEY and CDR2 is SVGAGI. With 6 bases clipped from V and 3 bases from J, the junction kept 7 bases outside the gene matches. CDR3 size: 15 residues. CDR3 amino acids: CASSIGGRANEKLFF. CDR3 nucleotides: TGTGCCAGCAGCATAGGGGGCAGGGCTAATGAAAAACTGTTTTTT.

This clone was found a few times. DNA for the CDR3: TGTGCCAGCTCACCCAACCGAGCCGTCAATCAGCCCCAGCATTTT. This encodes CASSPNRAVNQPQHF. The rearrangement links TRBV18 to TRBJ1-5; D unresolved. The CDR3 has 15 residues. With 3 bases removed from V and 3 bases from J, the gap between germline ends came to 12 bases. The V gene's germline CDR1 is KGHSH and CDR2 LQKENI.

This chain links TRBV19 with TRBJ2-5; D is perhaps TRBD2 (7 bases). This CDR3 comprises 14 residues. V was cut by 9 bases and J by 2 bases, with 16 bases left in between. Germline CDR1 reads LNHDA; CDR2 reads SQIVND (reference sequence). The DNA for the CDR3 is TGTGCCAGCTCCCGAGGGGGAGGGCAAGAGACCCAGTACTTC. Translation: CASSRGGGQETQYF. Combining the CDR3 with reference TRBV19 and TRBJ2-5 gives the whole variable domain DGGITQSPKYLFRKEGQNVTLSCEQNLNHDAMYWYRQDPGQGLRLIYYSQIVNDFQKGDIAEGYSVSREKKESFPLTVTSAQKNPTAFYLCASSRGGGQETQYFGPGTRLLVL.

The rearrangement links TRBV5-1 to TRBJ1-1; D not resolved. V was clipped by 4 bases and J by 0 bases, with 13 bases between them. The CDR3 loop spans 15 amino acids. Germline V gene sequence: CDR1 SGHRS, CDR2 YFSETQ. CDR3 region: CASSLLGALNTEAFF. In DNA, the CDR3 is TGCGCCAGCAGCCTCCTGGGAGCTTTGAACACTGAAGCTTTCTTT.

V usage is TRBV29-1 and J usage is TRBJ2-5; D might be TRBD1 (6 bases). Trimming cost V 7 bases and J 0 bases, with 15 bases left between them. Germline V gives CDR1 SQVTM, CDR2 ANQGSEA. The CDR3 spans 14 residues. CDR3 coding DNA: TGCAGCGCGTCCCGGAGACAGGACCAAGAGACCCAGTACTTC. It encodes CSASRRQDQETQYF.

J is TRBJ1-1 and V is TRBV5-4; D ambiguous. Germline CDR1 is SGHNT and CDR2 is YYREEE (reference sequence). This CDR3 region has 14 residues. The ends were cut back, 7 bases at V and 8 bases at J, with 21 bases in the middle. CDR3 protein: CASGSSQVSPEAFF. The CDR3 DNA reads as TGTGCCAGCGGCTCCTCTCAGGTCTCGCCCGAAGCTTTCTTT.

Comments on this clone: Other DNA sequences from this sample encode an identical CDR3 as well. V usage is TRBV9 and J usage is TRBJ2-5; TRBD1 aligns across 7 bases. The CDR3 contains 14 residues. Germline assignment: CDR1 SGDLS and CDR2 YYNGEE. The V gene end was trimmed by 0 bases and the J gene end by 1 base; junction bases not matched to a gene: 0. CDR3 bases: TGTGCCAGCAGCGTAGGACAGGGCCAAGAGACCCAGTACTTC. This encodes CASSVGQGQETQYF. The entire variable domain, with the rest obtained from reference TRBV9 and TRBJ2-5, is as follows: DSGVTQTPKHLITATGQRVTLRCSPRSGDLSVYWYQQSLDQGLQFLIQYYNGEERAKGNILERFSAQQFPDLHSELNLSSLELGDSALYFCASSVGQGQETQYFGPGTRLLVL.